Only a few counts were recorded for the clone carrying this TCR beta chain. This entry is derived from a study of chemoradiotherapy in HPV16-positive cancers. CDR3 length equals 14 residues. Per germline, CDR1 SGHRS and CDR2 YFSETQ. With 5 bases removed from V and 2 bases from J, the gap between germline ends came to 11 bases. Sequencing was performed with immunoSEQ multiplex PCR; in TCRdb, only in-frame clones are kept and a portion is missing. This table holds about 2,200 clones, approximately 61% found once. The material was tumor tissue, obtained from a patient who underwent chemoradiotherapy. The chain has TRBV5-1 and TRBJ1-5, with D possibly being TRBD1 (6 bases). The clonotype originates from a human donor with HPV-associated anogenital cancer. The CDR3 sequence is CASSQQGGNQPQHF. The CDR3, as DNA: TGCGCCAGCAGTCAACAGGGAGGCAATCAGCCCCAGCATTTT.